The entry below describes one T cell receptor (beta chain). The data stem from a study of blood T cell repertoires in COVID-19. Study-level background: COVID-19 samples collected from the United States, Italy and Spain covered acute and convalescent phases. Sources were T cells, B-cell-depleted T cells, or PBMCs; the material itself was cDNA or gDNA.

This CDR3 has 15 amino acids. Germline CDR1 SGHTA, CDR2 FQGNSA. V gave up 0 bases and J gave up 1 base, with 6 bases separating them. In the study's own analysis: Reference gene primer amplification yielded estimated nucleated cell counts. Sequencing used immunoSEQ multiplex PCR; TCRdb keeps in-frame clones, though not all of them. Clone size and the V and J calls come from that table; the DNA yielded D and trimming. The sample holds roughly 160,000 clones, 88% seen once. The sample taken for sequencing was peripheral blood. V usage is TRBV7-2 and J usage is TRBJ2-2; tentative D call: TRBD2 (5 bases). The clonotype originates from a man aged 45-60 years who had recovered from COVID-19. The CDR3 loop is CASSLAGVNTGELFF. The CDR3 nucleotides read TGTGCCAGCAGCTTAGCGGGAGTGAACACCGGGGAGCTGTTTTTT.